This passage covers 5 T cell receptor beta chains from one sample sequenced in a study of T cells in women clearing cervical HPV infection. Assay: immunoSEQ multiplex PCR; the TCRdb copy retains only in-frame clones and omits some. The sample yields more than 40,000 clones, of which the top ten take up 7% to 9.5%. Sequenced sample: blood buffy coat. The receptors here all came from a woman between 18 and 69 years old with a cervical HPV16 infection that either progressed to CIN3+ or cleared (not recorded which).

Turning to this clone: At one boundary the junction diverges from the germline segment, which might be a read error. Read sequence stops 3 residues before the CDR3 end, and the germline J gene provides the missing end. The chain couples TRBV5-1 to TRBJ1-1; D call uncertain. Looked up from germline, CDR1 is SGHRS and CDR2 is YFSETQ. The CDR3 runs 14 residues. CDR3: CASRLEGVDTEAFF. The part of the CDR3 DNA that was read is TGCGCCAGCAGGTTGGAGGGTGTGGACACTGAA.

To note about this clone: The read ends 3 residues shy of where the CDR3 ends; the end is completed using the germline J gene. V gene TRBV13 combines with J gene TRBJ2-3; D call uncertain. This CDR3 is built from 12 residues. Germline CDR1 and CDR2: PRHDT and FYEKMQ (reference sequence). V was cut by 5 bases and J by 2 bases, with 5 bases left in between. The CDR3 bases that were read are TGTGCCAGCAGCCTGTACACAGATACG. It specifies CASSLYTDT. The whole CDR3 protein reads CASSLYTDTQYF. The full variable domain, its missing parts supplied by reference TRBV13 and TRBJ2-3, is AAGVIQSPRHLIKEKRETATLKCYPIPRHDTVYWYQQGPGQDPQFLISFYEKMQSDKGSIPDRFSAQQFSDYHSELNMSSLELGDSALYFCASSLYTDTQYFGPGTRLTVL.

The CDR3 loop is CASREGVGSTEAFF. The sequenced CDR3 bases are TGTGCCAGTAGAGAGGGGGTAGGAAGCACTGAA. This chain joins TRBV19 and TRBJ1-1; TRBD1 might be the D (6 bases). The observed sequence ends 3 residues before the CDR3 terminus, with the missing tail filled in from the germline J gene. The V and J ends lost 6 bases and 4 bases respectively, with 15 bases between them. Germline-derived CDR1 and CDR2 are LNHDA and SQIVND (reference sequence). The CDR3 covers 14 residues.

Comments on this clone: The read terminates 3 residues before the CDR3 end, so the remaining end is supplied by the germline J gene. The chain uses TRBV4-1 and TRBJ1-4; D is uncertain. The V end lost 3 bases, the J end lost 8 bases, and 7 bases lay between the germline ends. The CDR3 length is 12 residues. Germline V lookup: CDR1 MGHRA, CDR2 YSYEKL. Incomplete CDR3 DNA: TGCGCCAGCAGCCATGTAGTCGAAAAA. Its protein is CASSHVVEK. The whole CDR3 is CASSHVVEKLFF.

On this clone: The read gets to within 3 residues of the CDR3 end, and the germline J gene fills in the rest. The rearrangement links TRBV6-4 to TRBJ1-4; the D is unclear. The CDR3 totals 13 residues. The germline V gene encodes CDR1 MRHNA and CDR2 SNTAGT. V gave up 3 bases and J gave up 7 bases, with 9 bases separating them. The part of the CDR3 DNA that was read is TGTGCCAGCAGTGAAATGGAGGGTGAAAAA. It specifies CASSEMEGEK. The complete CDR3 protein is CASSEMEGEKLFF.